The entry below gives a single T cell receptor beta chain sequence along with its context. Its antigen is as yet unknown. Germline V gene lookup returns CDR1 SGHDT and CDR2 YYEEEE. CDR3 length: 19 residues. The V gene lost 0 bases and the J gene lost 4 bases, with 22 bases spanning the gap. The data were taken from a study of T cells in Graves' hyperthyroidism and ophthalmopathy. Study background: It was at initial diagnosis, before any treatment, that peripheral blood was collected.

Using RNA transcripts as the source, TCR beta CDR3 regions were amplified. When the TCR CDR3 underwent first-round RT-PCR, the HTBI primer set was used. TCRdb fed the multiplex PCR reads into MiXCR, producing one record per CDR3 protein. The table includes about 560,000 distinct CDR3 sequences, over 15% detected once. Points from the study as a whole: The model forecast ophthalmopathy, anticipating it by a median about 6.5 months before onset.

An approximately 10 ml volume of fresh peripheral blood provided the PBMCs. The chain has TRBV5-6 and TRBJ2-2, with D perhaps TRBD2 (5 bases). This TCR derives from a woman aged 18-30 years with Graves' hyperthyroidism. The sample was blood. The CDR3 DNA sequence: TGTGCCAGCAGCTTGGGCCCCATCGTGTTTCGGCTAGCCACCGGGGAGCTGTTTTTT. Its translation is CASSLGPIVFRLATGELFF.